The clone carrying this T cell receptor beta chain occurred a few times. The sample is drawn from a study of blood T cell repertoires in COVID-19. In the source study's methods: Using reference gene primer amplification, nucleated cell counts were estimated. Method: immunoSEQ multiplex PCR; TCRdb's copy keeps in-frame clones and lacks some. V and J calls and clone size follow that table, whereas D and trimming were derived from the DNA. The data show approximately 16,000 clones, 70% to 80% seen once. CDR1 MNHEY and CDR2 SVGAGI come from the germline V gene. J was trimmed by 6 bases and V by 8 bases; bases with no gene match: 5. CDR3 size: 12 residues.

Material for sequencing was peripheral blood. The chain is built from TRBV6-5 and TRBJ2-3; 7 nucleotides agree with TRBD2. The receptor's source is a human donor in a cohort sampled during active COVID-19. The CDR3 is CASRPGGDTQYF. The CDR3 DNA is TGTGCCAGCCGTCCCGGGGGGGATACGCAGTATTTT.